What follows describes a single TCR beta chain. This CDR3 is also generated by other DNA sequences in the sample. The data stem from a study of shared T cell receptors in the human thymus. Here immunoSEQ multiplex PCR was the method, and the copy in TCRdb shows in-frame clones only, minus some. The sample holds some 660,000 clones, around 87% seen once. These same records also appear under a second study, on human thymus T cells. That work adds: Infants served as donors; they were healthy and Finnish and were having corrective surgery for congenital heart defects. Thymic tissue was derived from resections collected during corrective heart surgery. It looked as if thymic and blood repertoires used V and J genes in a biased way. As related research reported, thymic repertoires overlapped highly among unrelated individuals.

The sequenced sample was thymocytes. The sequence came from a boy younger than two with a congenital heart defect.

This chain's CDR3 is CASSQEGQANTEAFF. DNA of the CDR3: TGCGCCAGCAGCCAAGAGGGACAGGCGAACACTGAAGCTTTCTTT. The chain links TRBV4-3 to TRBJ1-1; 8 nucleotides align to TRBD1. Unmatched junction bases numbered 1, after V lost 0 bases and J lost 1 base. CDR1 and CDR2 (germline): LGHNA, YSLEER. The CDR3 totals 15 residues.